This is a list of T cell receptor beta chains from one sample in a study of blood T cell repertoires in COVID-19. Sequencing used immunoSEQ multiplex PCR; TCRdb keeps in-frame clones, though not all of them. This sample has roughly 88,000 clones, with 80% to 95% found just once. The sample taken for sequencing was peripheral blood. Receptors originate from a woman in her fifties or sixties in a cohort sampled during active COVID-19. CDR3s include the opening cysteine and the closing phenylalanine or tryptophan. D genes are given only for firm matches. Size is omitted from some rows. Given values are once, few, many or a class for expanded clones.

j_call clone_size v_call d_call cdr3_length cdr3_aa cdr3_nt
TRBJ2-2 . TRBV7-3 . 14 CASRPARNTGELFF TGTGCCAGCCGACCGGCTAGAAACACCGGGGAGCTGTTTTTT
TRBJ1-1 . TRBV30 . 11 CAWGGFTEAFF TGTGCCTGGGGGGGCTTCACTGAAGCTTTCTTT
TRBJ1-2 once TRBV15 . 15 CATSTDGRPGHGYTF TGTGCCACCAGCACCGATGGCAGACCAGGGCATGGCTACACCTTC
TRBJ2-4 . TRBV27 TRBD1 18 CASSPGTGRGSGKNIQYF TGTGCCAGCAGTCCGGGGACAGGGCGGGGTTCAGGCAAAAACATTCAGTACTTC
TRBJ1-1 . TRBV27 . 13 CASSRRPGEGAFF TGTGCCAGCAGTCGTCGGCCCGGGGAAGGAGCTTTCTTT
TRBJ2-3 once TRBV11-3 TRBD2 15 CASSLGTSGSDTQYF TGTGCCAGCAGCCTCGGGACTAGCGGGAGCGATACGCAGTATTTT
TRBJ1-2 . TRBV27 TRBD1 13 CASSYRQGDGYTF TGTGCCAGCAGTTATCGGCAGGGGGACGGCTACACCTTC
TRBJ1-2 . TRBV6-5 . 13 CASSETTVYGYTF TGTGCCAGCAGCGAGACGACAGTCTATGGCTACACCTTC
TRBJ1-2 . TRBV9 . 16 CASSVYSQDGSYGYTF TGTGCCAGCAGCGTATACTCCCAAGATGGGAGCTATGGCTACACCTTC
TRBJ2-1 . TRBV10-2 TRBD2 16 CASSRIGGATWNEQFF TGCGCCAGCAGTAGGATCGGGGGGGCGACTTGGAATGAGCAGTTCTTC
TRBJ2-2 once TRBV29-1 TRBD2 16 CSVDGLAGGGTGELFF TGCAGCGTTGATGGCCTAGCGGGAGGTGGCACCGGGGAGCTGTTTTTT
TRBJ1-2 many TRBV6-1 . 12 CASSDESRGYTF TGTGCCAGCAGTGACGAGTCGCGGGGCTACACCTTC
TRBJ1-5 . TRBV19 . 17 CASSILGDIDSNQPQHF TGTGCCAGTAGTATTCTCGGGGACATCGATAGCAATCAGCCCCAGCATTTT
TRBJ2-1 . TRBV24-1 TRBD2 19 CATSESITGGGRAYNEQFF TGTGCCACCAGTGAATCAATAACCGGGGGCGGGAGGGCTTACAATGAGCAGTTCTTC
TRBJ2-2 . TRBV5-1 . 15 CASSWGGVDTGELFF TGCGCCAGCAGCTGGGGGGGCGTCGACACCGGGGAGCTGTTTTTT
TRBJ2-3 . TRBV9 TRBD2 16 CASSIGEGIGTDTQYF TGTGCCAGCAGCATTGGGGAGGGGATTGGCACAGATACGCAGTATTTT